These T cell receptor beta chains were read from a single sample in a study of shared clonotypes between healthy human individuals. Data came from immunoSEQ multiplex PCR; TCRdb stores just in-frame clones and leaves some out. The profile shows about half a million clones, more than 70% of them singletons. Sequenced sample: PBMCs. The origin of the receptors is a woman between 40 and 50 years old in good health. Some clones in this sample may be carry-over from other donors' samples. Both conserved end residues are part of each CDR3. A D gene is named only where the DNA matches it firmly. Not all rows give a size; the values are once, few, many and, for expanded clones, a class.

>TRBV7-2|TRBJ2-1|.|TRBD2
TGTGCCAGCAGCTACCCGACTAGCGGGAAATTTAGCTCCTACAATGAGCAGTTCTTC
CASSYPTSGKFSSYNEQFF
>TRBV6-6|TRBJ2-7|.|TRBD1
TGTGCCAGCACGCGGACAGGGAGCTACGAGCAGTACTTC
CASTRTGSYEQYF
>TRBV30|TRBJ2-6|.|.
TGTGCCTGGAGCGGGTGGGCCAACGTCCTGACTTTC
CAWSGWANVLTF
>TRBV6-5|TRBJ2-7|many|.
TGTGCCAGCAGCCTCAGTCTAGACAAACTGAAAGAGCAGTACTTC
CASSLSLDKLKEQYF
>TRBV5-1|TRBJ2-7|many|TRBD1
TGCGCCAGCAGCTCTTCAGGGGGTTACGAGCAGTACTTC
CASSSSGGYEQYF
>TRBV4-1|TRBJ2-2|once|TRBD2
TGCGCCAGCAGCCAAGAGGAAGGGAGGGCGGATGGGGAGCTGTTTTTT
CASSQEEGRADGELFF
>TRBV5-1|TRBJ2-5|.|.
TGCGCCAGCAGCAAGGTGGATCCCTGGCGGTACGAGACCCAGTACTTC
CASSKVDPWRYETQYF
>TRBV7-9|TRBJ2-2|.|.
TGTGCCAGCAGCGTAGCCGGGTCGGGAGTCACCGGGGAGCTGTTTTTT
CASSVAGSGVTGELFF
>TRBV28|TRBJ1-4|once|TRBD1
TGTGCCAGCAGTTCACAGGGGGCCGACGATGAAAAACTGTTTTTT
CASSSQGADDEKLFF
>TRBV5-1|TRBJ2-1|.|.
TGCGCCAGCAGTTCCCAGGACGGGAGATACAATGAGCAGTTCTTC
CASSSQDGRYNEQFF
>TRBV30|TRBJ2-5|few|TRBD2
TGTGCCTGGGCACCGGGACTAGCGGGGATAGAGACCCAGTACTTC
CAWAPGLAGIETQYF
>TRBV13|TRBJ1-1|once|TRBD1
TGTGCCAGCAGCCGGGACAGGGGGCTGTCTGAAGCTTTCTTT
CASSRDRGLSEAFF
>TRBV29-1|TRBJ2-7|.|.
TGCAGCGGCTTAGAGGGTTACGAGCAGTACTTC
CSGLEGYEQYF
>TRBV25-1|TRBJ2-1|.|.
TGTGCCAGCAGTGAACCCCTGAGGGGGTCAACTTCCTACAATGAGCAGTTCTTC
CASSEPLRGSTSYNEQFF
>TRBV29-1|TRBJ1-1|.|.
TGCAGCGTTGCCCAGGGAGGGGGGTGGACTGAAGCTTTCTTT
CSVAQGGGWTEAFF
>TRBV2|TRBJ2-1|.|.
TGTGCCAGCACTCCGTTCGGTGATCCCCGCTCCTACAATGAGCAGTTCTTC
CASTPFGDPRSYNEQFF
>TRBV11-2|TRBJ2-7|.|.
TGTGCCAGCAGCTTAGATCGCTCCTTCTCGAAGCAGTACTTC
CASSLDRSFSKQYF
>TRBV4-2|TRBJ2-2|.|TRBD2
TGTGCCACCAGCGGGAGGGCCAACACCGGGGAGCTGTTTTTT
CATSGRANTGELFF
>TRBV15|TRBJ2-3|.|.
TGTGCCACCAGCAGAGAACTTGAAACTTACAGGGAGTCAGATACGCAGTATTTT
CATSRELETYRESDTQYF
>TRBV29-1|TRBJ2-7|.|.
TGCAGCGGACGGAGGGGACCGACCTACGAGCAGTACTTC
CSGRRGPTYEQYF
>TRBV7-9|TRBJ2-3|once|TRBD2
TGTGCCAGCAGCTTAGTAGCGGGATTACGGCAAGATACGCAGTATTTT
CASSLVAGLRQDTQYF
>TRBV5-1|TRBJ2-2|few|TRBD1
TGCGCCAGCAGTACCACAACAGGGGTAACCGGGGAGCTGTTTTTT
CASSTTTGVTGELFF
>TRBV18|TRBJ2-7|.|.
TGTGCCAGCTCACCACCGGTCCAGGCCTCCCGGGGGTACGAGCAGTACTTC
CASSPPVQASRGYEQYF
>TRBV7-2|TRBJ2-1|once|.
TGTGCCAGCAGCTTACGACGGATACAAGGGGAGCAGTTCTTC
CASSLRRIQGEQFF
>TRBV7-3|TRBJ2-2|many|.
TGTGCCAGCAGCTTATACAAAAACACCGGGACCGGGGAGCTGTTTTTT
CASSLYKNTGTGELFF
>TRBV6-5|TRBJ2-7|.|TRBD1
TGTGCCAGCAGTTACCGGGACAGGTCCTACGAGCAGTACTTC
CASSYRDRSYEQYF
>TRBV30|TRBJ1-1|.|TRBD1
TGTGCCTGGAGTCCATCGACAGGGGTCTCAGAAACTGAAGCTTTCTTT
CAWSPSTGVSETEAFF